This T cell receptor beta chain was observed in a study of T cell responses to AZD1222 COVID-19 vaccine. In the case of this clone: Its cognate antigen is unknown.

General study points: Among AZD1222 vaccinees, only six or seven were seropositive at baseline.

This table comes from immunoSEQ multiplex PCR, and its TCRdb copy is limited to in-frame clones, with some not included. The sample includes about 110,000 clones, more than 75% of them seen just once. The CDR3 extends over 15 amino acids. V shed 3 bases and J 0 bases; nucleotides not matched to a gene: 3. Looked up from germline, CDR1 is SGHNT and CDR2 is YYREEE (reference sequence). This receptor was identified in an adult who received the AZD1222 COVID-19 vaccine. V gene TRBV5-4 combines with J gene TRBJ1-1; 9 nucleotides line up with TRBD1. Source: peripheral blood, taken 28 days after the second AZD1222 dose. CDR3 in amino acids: CASSSGDRVNTEAFF. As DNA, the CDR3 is TGTGCCAGCAGCTCGGGGGACAGGGTGAACACTGAAGCTTTCTTT.